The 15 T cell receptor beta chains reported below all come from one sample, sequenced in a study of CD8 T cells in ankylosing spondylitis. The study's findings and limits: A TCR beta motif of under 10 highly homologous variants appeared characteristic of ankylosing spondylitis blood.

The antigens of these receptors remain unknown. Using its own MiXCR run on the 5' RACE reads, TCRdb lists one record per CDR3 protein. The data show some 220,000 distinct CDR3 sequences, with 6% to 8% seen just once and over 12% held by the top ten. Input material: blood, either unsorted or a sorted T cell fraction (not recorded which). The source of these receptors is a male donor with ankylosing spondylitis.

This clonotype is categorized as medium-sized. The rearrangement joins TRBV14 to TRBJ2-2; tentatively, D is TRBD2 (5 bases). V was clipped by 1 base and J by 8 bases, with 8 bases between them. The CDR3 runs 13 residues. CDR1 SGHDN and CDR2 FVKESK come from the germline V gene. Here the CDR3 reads CASSQARRGELFF. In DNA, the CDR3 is TGTGCCAGCAGCCAAGCTCGGAGGGGGGAGCTGTTTTTT. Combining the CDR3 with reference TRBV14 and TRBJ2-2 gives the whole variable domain EAGVTQFPSHSVIEKGQTVTLRCDPISGHDNLYWYRRVMGKEIKFLLHFVKESKQDESGMPNNRFLAERTGGTYSTLKVQPAELEDSGVYFCASSQARRGELFFGEGSRLTVL.

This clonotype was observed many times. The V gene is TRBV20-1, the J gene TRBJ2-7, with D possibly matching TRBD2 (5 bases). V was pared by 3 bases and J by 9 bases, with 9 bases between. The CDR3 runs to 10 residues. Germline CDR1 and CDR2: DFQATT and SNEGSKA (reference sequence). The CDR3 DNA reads TGCAGTGCTAGTGCTGGGAGGCAGTACTTC. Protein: CSASAGRQYF.

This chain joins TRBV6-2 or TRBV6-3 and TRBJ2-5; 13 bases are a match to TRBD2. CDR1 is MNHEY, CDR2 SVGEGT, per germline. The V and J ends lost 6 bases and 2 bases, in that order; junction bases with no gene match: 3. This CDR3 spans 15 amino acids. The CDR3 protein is CASSLLAGGQETQYF. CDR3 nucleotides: TGTGCCAGCAGCCTACTAGCGGGGGGGCAAGAGACCCAGTACTTC.

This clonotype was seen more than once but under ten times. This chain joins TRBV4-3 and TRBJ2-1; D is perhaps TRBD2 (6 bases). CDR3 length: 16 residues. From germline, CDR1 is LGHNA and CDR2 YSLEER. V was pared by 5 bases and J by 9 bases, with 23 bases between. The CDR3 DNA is TGCGCCAGCAGCTCATACAAGGAGGGAGCAGACGGTGAGCAGTTCTTC. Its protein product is CASSSYKEGADGEQFF.

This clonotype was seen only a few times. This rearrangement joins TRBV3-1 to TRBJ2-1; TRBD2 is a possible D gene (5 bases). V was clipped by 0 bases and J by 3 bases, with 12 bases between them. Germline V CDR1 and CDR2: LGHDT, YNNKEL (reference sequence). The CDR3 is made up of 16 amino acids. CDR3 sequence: CASSQESGISYNEQFF. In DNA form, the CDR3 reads TGTGCCAGCAGCCAAGAGTCGGGGATCAGCTACAATGAGCAGTTCTTC.

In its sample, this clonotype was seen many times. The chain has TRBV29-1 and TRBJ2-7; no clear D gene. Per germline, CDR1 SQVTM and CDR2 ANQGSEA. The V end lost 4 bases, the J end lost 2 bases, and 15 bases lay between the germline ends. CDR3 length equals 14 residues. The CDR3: CSVVSRRKAYEQYF. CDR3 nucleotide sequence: TGCAGCGTTGTCAGCAGGCGGAAGGCCTACGAGCAGTACTTC.

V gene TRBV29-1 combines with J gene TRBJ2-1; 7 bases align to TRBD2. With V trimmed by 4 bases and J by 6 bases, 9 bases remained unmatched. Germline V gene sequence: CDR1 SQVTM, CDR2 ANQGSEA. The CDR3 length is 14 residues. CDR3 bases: TGCAGCGTTGGAGGAGGCGGGGGACTCAATGAGCAGTTCTTC. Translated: CSVGGGGGLNEQFF.

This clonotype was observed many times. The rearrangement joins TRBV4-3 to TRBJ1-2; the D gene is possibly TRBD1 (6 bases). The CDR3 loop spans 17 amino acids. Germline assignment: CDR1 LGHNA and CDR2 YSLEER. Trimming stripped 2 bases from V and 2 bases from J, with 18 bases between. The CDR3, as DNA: TGCGCCAGCAGCCAACTCCAGACGGGGGACATAAACTATGGCTACACCTTC. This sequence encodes CASSQLQTGDINYGYTF.

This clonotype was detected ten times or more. The CDR3 bases are TGTGCCATCAGTGAAAAGGGGCACCCCTCCTATGGCTACACCTTC. Translation: CAISEKGHPSYGYTF. The chain links TRBV10-3 to TRBJ1-2; a weak D match, TRBD1 (5 bases). V dropped 3 bases and J dropped 4 bases, with 15 bases sitting between them. The CDR3 runs to 15 residues. CDR1 is ENHRY and CDR2 is SYGVKD in the germline V gene.

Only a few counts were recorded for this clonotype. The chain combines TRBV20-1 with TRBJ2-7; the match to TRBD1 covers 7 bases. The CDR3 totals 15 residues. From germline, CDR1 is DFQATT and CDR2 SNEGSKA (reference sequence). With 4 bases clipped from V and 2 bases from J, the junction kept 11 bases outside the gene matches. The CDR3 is CSATGLDRETYEQYF. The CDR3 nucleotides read TGCAGTGCTACTGGGCTTGACAGGGAGACCTACGAGCAGTACTTC.

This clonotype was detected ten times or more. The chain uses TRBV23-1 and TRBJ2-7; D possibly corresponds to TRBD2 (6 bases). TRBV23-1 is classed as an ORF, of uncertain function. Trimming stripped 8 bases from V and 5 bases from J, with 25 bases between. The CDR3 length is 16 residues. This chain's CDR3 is CASVWWLWGRLDEQYF. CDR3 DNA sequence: TGCGCCAGCGTCTGGTGGCTTTGGGGGAGGTTGGACGAGCAGTACTTC.

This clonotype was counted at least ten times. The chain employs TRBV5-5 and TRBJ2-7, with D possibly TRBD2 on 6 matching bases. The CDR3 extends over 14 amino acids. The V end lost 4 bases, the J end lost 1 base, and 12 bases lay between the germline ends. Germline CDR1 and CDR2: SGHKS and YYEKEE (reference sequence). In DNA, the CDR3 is TGTGCCAGCAGCCCGCGCGGGACTTCCTACGAGCAGTACTTC. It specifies CASSPRGTSYEQYF.

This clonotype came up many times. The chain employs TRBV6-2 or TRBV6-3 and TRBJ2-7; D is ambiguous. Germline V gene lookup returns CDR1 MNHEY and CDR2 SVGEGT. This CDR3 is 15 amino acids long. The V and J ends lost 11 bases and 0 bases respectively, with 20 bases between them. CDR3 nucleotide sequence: TGTGCCTCTGAGAGCCTCCTAGAGAGCTCCTACGAGCAGTACTTC. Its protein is CASESLLESSYEQYF.

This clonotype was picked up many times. CDR3 sequence (DNA): TGTGCCAGCAGCCCGGGTGCGCGTGAGCAGTTCTTC. Translated, it gives CASSPGAREQFF. The chain carries TRBV5-6 and TRBJ2-1; D gene uncertain. The CDR3 has 12 residues. Germline V gene sequence: CDR1 SGHDT, CDR2 YYEEEE. Trimming took off 4 bases at V and 9 bases at J, with 11 bases between the two ends.

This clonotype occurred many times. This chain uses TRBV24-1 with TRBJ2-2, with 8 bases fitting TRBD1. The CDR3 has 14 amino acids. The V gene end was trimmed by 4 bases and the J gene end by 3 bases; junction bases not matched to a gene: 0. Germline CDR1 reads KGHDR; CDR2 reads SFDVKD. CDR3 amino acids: CATSEDRDTGELFF. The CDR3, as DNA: TGTGCCACCAGTGAGGACAGGGACACCGGGGAGCTGTTTTTT.